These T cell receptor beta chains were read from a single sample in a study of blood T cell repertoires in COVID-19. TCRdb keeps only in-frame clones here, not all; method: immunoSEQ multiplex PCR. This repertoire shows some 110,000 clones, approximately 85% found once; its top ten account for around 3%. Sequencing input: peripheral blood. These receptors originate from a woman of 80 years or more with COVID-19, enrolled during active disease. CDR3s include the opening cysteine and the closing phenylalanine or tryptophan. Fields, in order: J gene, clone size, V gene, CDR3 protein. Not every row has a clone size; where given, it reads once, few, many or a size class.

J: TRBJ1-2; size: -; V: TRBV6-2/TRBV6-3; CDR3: CASSYVGQASYGYTF
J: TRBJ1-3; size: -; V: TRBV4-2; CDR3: CASSPPNPSGNTIYF
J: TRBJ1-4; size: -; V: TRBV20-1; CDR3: CSASVVRGLSNEKLFF
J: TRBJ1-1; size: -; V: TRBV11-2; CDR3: CASSLVLAGTEAFF
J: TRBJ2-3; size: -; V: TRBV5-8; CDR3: CASSPGQGKDTQYF
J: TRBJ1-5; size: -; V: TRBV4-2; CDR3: CASSPAGGNQPQHF
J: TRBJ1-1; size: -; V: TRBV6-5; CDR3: CASSSTGTEAFF
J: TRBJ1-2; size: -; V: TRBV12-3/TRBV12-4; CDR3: CASSGLYGYTF
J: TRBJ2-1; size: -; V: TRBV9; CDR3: CASSDPSGNYNEQFF
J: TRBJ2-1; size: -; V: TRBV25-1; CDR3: CASTTSAEQFF
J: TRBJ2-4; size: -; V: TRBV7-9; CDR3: CASSSRWAQNIQYF
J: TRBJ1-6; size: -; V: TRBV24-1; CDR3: CATSDSGQGINSPLHF
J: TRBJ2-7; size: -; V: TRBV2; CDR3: CASTPLGTAYEQYF
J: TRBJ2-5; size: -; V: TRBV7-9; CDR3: CASSFSGRGMAETQYF
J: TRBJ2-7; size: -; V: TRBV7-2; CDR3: CASSQRGGYEQYF
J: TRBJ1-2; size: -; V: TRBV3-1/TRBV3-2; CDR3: CASSQGLSLPGGYTF
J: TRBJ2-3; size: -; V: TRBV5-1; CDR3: CATTKGVFTGADTQYF
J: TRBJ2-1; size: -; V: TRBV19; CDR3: CASSFGLAGGNEQFF
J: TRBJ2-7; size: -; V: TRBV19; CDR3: CASSVPEGYEQYF
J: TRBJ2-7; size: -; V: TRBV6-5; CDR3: CASSYRGQVVEQYF
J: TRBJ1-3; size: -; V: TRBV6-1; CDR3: CASSEASTPSSGNTIYF
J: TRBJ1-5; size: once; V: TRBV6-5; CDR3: CASGGGSNQPQHF
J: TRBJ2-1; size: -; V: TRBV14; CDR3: CASSQGQWNEQFF
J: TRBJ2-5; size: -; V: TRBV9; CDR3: CASSGTSGRAGETQYF
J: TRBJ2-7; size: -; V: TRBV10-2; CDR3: CASTGTNYEQYF
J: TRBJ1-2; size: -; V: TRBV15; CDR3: CATSIHAGQSPNGYTF
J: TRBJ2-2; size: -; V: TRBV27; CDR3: CASSWTGDTGELFF
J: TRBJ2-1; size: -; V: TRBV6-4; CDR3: CASSPAGGREQFF